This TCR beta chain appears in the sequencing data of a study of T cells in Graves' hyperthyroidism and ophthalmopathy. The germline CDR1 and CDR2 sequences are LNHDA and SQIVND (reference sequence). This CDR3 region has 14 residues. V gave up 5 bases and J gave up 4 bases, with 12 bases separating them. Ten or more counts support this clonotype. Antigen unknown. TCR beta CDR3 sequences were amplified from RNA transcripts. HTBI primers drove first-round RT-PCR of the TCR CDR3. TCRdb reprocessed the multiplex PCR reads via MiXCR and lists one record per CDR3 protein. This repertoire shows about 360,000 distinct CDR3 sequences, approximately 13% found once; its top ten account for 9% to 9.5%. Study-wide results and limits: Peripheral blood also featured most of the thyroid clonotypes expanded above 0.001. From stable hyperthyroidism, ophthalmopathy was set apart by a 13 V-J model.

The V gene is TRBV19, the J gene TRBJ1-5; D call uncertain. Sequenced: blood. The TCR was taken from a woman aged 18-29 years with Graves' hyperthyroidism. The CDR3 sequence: CASSRVESNQPQHF. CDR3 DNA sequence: TGTGCCAGTAGTCGGGTGGAATCTAATCAGCCCCAGCATTTT.